These T cell receptor beta chains were read from a single sample in a study of cytomegalovirus exposure and HLA in healthy donors. Repertoires were generated with immunoSEQ multiplex PCR, while TCRdb's copy carries only in-frame clones and drops some. The sample carries around 99,000 clones, 82% recorded once. The sequencing input was PBMCs. Source of these receptors: a man aged 30 to 39 in good health and CMV-seropositive. CDR3s include the opening cysteine and the closing phenylalanine or tryptophan. D genes are given only for firm matches. Some rows mark clone size as missing; the rest say once, few, many or name a class of expanded clone.

>.|.|TRBJ2-5|TRBV7-2
CASSSSRRTQYF
TGTGCCAGCAGCTCTAGCCGACGGACCCAGTACTTC
>.|TRBD2|TRBJ2-5|TRBV9
CASSAGGRLQETQYF
TGTGCCAGCAGCGCGGGGGGACGGTTACAAGAGACCCAGTACTTC
>.|.|TRBJ2-5|TRBV10-3
CATGETQYF
TGTGCCACGGGGGAGACCCAGTACTTC
>.|TRBD2|TRBJ2-7|TRBV2
CASKVKLAGAYEQYF
TGTGCCAGCAAGGTGAAACTAGCGGGGGCCTACGAGCAGTACTTC
>.|.|TRBJ2-3|TRBV29-1
CSVATASTDTQYF
TGCAGCGTTGCGACAGCTAGCACAGATACGCAGTATTTT
>.|.|TRBJ1-1|TRBV6-4
CASSPEGGRRNTEAFF
TGTGCCAGCAGCCCCGAGGGGGGGAGACGTAACACTGAAGCTTTCTTT
>.|TRBD1|TRBJ2-7|TRBV11-2
CASTLIMTGYEQYF
TGTGCCAGCACCTTAATCATGACAGGGTACGAGCAGTACTTC
>.|.|TRBJ1-4|TRBV5-4
CASSRRGDGEKLFF
TGTGCCAGCAGCCGCCGGGGGGATGGTGAAAAACTGTTTTTT
>once|.|TRBJ1-4|TRBV2
CASSDEASGEKLFF
TGTGCCAGCAGTGATGAGGCCTCGGGGGAAAAACTGTTTTTT
>.|.|TRBJ1-1|TRBV6-1
CASSGRAGQERYTEAFF
TGTGCCAGCAGTGGGAGGGCAGGGCAGGAGCGATACACTGAAGCTTTCTTT
>.|.|TRBJ1-5|TRBV4-1
CASSQVYSNQPQHF
TGCGCCAGCAGCCAAGTGTATAGCAATCAGCCCCAGCATTTT
>.|TRBD1|TRBJ1-2|TRBV7-9
CASSFVQGAALGYGYTF
TGTGCCAGCAGCTTCGTACAGGGGGCGGCTTTAGGCTATGGCTACACCTTC
>.|.|TRBJ2-2|TRBV2
CASRQGPGELFF
TGTGCCAGCAGGCAGGGGCCCGGGGAGCTGTTTTTT
>few|TRBD1|TRBJ1-3|TRBV7-6
CATGTGFGNTIYF
TGTGCTACCGGGACAGGATTCGGAAACACCATATATTTT
>.|.|TRBJ2-7|TRBV27
CASSFERGLEQYF
TGTGCCAGCAGTTTCGAGAGAGGTCTAGAGCAGTACTTC
>.|.|TRBJ2-6|TRBV7-7
CAIQMPPRNDGANGLTF
TGTGCTATCCAAATGCCGCCCCGCAATGATGGGGCCAACGGCCTGACTTTC
>.|TRBD1|TRBJ2-7|TRBV9
CASSAGPGQGSEQYF
TGTGCCAGCAGCGCCGGACCGGGACAGGGGAGTGAGCAGTACTTC
>.|.|TRBJ1-3|TRBV2
CASSEGQASGNTIYF
TGTGCCAGCAGTGAGGGGCAGGCCTCTGGAAACACCATATATTTT
>.|.|TRBJ1-5|TRBV5-1
CASSLDSNQPQHF
TGCGCCAGCAGCTTAGACAGTAATCAGCCCCAGCATTTT
>.|.|TRBJ1-2|TRBV19
CASSPGPDREHYGYTF
TGTGCCAGTAGTCCCGGTCCCGACAGAGAGCACTATGGCTACACCTTC
>.|TRBD1|TRBJ2-7|TRBV7-8
CASNGQGANYEQYF
TGTGCCAGCAACGGACAGGGGGCAAACTACGAGCAGTACTTC
>few|.|TRBJ1-1|TRBV6-5
CASSAPGYSGTEAFF
TGTGCCAGCAGCGCGCCCGGATACTCGGGCACTGAAGCTTTCTTT
>.|.|TRBJ2-7|TRBV10-3
CAISEFNTYEQYF
TGTGCCATCAGTGAGTTCAACACCTACGAGCAGTACTTC
>few|.|TRBJ2-5|TRBV7-2
CASSPRTDRETQYF
TGTGCCAGCAGCCCTAGGACAGATCGGGAGACCCAGTACTTC
>.|.|TRBJ2-1|TRBV27
CASSAPDSASYNEQFF
TGTGCCAGCAGTGCACCCGACTCGGCGAGCTACAATGAGCAGTTCTTC
>.|TRBD1|TRBJ2-2|TRBV6-1
CASRDMDRVPGELFF
TGTGCCAGCAGAGACATGGACAGGGTTCCCGGGGAGCTGTTTTTT
>.|TRBD1|TRBJ2-3|TRBV2
CASSRGQVTDTQYF
TGTGCCAGCAGTAGGGGACAGGTCACAGATACGCAGTATTTT
>few|.|TRBJ2-3|TRBV2
CASSEALMRGRQYF
TGTGCCAGCAGTGAAGCGCTAATGCGCGGAAGGCAGTATTTT
>.|TRBD1|TRBJ2-6|TRBV4-1
CASSQLQGSGANVLTF
TGCGCCAGCAGCCAACTACAGGGGTCCGGGGCCAACGTCCTGACTTTC
>.|TRBD2|TRBJ2-5|TRBV5-5
CASRPYSGGVETQYF
TGTGCCAGCAGACCGTATAGCGGGGGGGTCGAGACCCAGTACTTC
>.|TRBD1|TRBJ1-4|TRBV6-6
CASSLGQTNEKLFF
TGTGCCAGCAGCCTGGGACAGACTAATGAAAAACTGTTTTTT
>once|.|TRBJ1-6|TRBV27
CASSTLSSYNSPLHF
TGTGCCAGCAGTACGCTCAGCTCCTATAATTCACCCCTCCACTTT
>few|.|TRBJ2-7|TRBV9
CASSETGLTDSYEQYF
TGTGCCAGCAGCGAGACAGGTCTTACCGATTCTTACGAGCAGTACTTC
>.|TRBD2|TRBJ2-1|TRBV7-7
CASSTTLGLAGGSSYNEQFF
TGTGCTAGCAGCACCACGTTGGGACTAGCGGGGGGGAGCTCCTACAATGAGCAGTTCTTC
>.|.|TRBJ2-7|TRBV28
CASTPHSSYEQYF
TGTGCCAGCACGCCTCACAGCTCCTACGAGCAGTACTTC
>.|TRBD2|TRBJ2-3|TRBV9
CASSGLSGGAGDTQYF
TGTGCCAGCAGCGGCCTTAGCGGGGGGGCGGGAGATACGCAGTATTTT
>.|.|TRBJ1-2|TRBV5-1
CASSSGGGSNGYTF
TGCGCCAGCAGCTCGGGGGGGGGATCAAATGGCTACACCTTC
>few|.|TRBJ2-5|TRBV2
CASSDRATQETQYF
TGTGCCAGCAGTGACAGGGCAACCCAAGAGACCCAGTACTTC
>.|.|TRBJ1-4|TRBV1
CTSSQDPGPRGTEKLFF
TGCACCAGCAGCCAAGATCCGGGGCCAAGGGGGACGGAAAAACTGTTTTTT
>.|TRBD2|TRBJ2-1|TRBV7-9
CSSSSTLKAGRSYNGQFF
TGTTCCAGCAGCTCGACTCTTAAAGCGGGACGGTCCTACAATGGGCAGTTCTTC
>once|TRBD2|TRBJ2-4|TRBV13
CASSLRFRGGKNIQYF
TGTGCCAGCAGCTTAAGGTTCCGGGGGGGCAAAAACATTCAGTACTTC
>.|.|TRBJ2-3|TRBV6-5
CASSRGDRVDTQYF
TGTGCCAGCAGTAGGGGGGACAGAGTTGATACGCAGTATTTT